This T cell receptor (beta chain) came from a study of shared clonotypes between healthy human individuals. Study-level information: A few men and a couple of women, aged 18 to 49, were donors.

Repertoires were generated with immunoSEQ multiplex PCR, while TCRdb's copy carries only in-frame clones and drops some. The table shows around 620,000 clones, with about 95% occurring only once. CDR1 and CDR2 from the germline V gene are MDHEN and SYDVKM. The CDR3 has 17 residues. V lost 6 bases to trimming and J lost 1 base; unmatched junction nucleotides: 13. The naive CD8 population came from CD45RO-negative cells selected for CCR7, without terminally differentiated effector memory CD45RA+ cells. This TCR was recovered from a woman in her twenties or thirties in good health. This chain uses TRBV28 with TRBJ1-1; 8 bases align to TRBD1. What was sequenced was naive CD8+ T cells sorted from blood. This CDR3 reads CASRSTYEDRENTEAFF. CDR3 DNA sequence: TGTGCCAGCAGATCAACTTACGAGGACAGGGAGAACACTGAAGCTTTCTTT. Looking up the rest from reference TRBV28 and TRBJ1-1 gives the full variable domain: DVKVTQSSRYLVKRTGEKVFLECVQDMDHENMFWYRQDPGLGLRLIYFSYDVKMKEKGDIPEGYSVSREKKERFSLILESASTNQTSMYLCASRSTYEDRENTEAFFGQGTRLTVV.